Listed here are 2 T cell receptor beta chains from one sample, sequenced in a study of T-cell reconstitution after alpha-beta-depleted transplantation in children. It was with unique molecular identifiers that the TCRbeta library was prepared. TCRdb reprocessed the PCR reads via MiXCR and lists one record per CDR3 protein. The data contain some 830,000 distinct CDR3 sequences, under 20% of them singletons. Sequencing was performed on PBMCs, mostly from graft donor cells, taken 360 days after TCRalphabeta/CD19-depleted stem cell transplant. All receptors derive from a male patient between 5 and 17 years old who had a stem cell transplant for acute lymphoblastic leukemia, so the T cells may come from the graft donor.

This clonotype has just a few counts. The chain links TRBV7-3 to TRBJ2-7; 7 positions agree with TRBD2. This CDR3 has 15 residues. Germline trimming cut 4 bases from V and 3 bases from J; bases unmatched to any gene: 9. Germline V gives CDR1 SGHTA, CDR2 FQGTGA. CDR3: CASSSSGIGDYEQYF. The CDR3 coding sequence is TGTGCCAGCAGCTCGAGCGGGATCGGGGACTACGAGCAGTACTTC.

There are a few counts of this clonotype. The gene calls are TRBV9 and TRBJ2-1, with 12 bases that match TRBD2. CDR1 and CDR2 (germline): SGDLS, YYNGEE. The V segment lost 3 bases and the J segment 4 bases; nucleotides outside the gene matches: 11. This CDR3 region has 18 residues. CDR3 amino acids: CASSGARTSGTVYNEQFF. DNA for the CDR3: TGTGCCAGCAGCGGGGCGCGGACTAGCGGGACTGTATACAATGAGCAGTTCTTC.